This T cell receptor (beta chain) came from a study of cytomegalovirus exposure and HLA in healthy donors. For the study at large: Genotyping of 398 donors showed that over 65% belonged to the Caucasian-associated ancestry cluster. Regarding the study as a whole: The authors reported that TCR beta sequences could predict HLA-A and HLA-B alleles. These predictions were accurate for most subjects in the first cohort. The analysis excluded some indistinguishable V segments, including TRBV6-2 and TRBV6-3.

From germline, CDR1 is SGHRS and CDR2 YFSETQ. V shed 0 bases, J shed 4 bases, and the junction held 3 bases outside the gene matches. The CDR3 runs 14 residues. In the case of this clone: The antigen is unknown.

Primers for the PCR totalled 60 Vbeta and 13 Jbeta. Sequenced by immunoSEQ multiplex PCR; TCRdb stores in-frame clones only, minus some. Here the sample spans around 140,000 clones, approximately 80% being singletons. The specimen sequenced was PBMCs. The sequence was collected from a woman in her 40s in good health and CMV-seropositive. The chain couples TRBV5-1 to TRBJ1-2; 7 positions match TRBD1. The CDR3 nucleotides are TGCGCCAGCAGCTTGGACAGGGGAGGCTATGGCTACACCTTC. Translation: CASSLDRGGYGYTF.